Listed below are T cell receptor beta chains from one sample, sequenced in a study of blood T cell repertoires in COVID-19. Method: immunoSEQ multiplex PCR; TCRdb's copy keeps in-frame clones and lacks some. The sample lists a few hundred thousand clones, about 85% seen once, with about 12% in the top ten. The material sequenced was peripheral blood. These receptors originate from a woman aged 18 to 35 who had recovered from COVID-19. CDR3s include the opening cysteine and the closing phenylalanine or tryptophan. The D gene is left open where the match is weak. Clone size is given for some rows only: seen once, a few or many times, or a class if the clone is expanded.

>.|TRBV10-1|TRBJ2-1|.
CASLQGLNNEQFF
TGCGCCAGCCTACAGGGCCTCAACAATGAGCAGTTCTTC
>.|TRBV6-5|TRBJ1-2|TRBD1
CASSRTGGYGYTF
TGTGCCAGCAGTCGGACAGGGGGGTATGGCTACACCTTC
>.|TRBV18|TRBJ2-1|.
CASSPPGWGQGEQFF
TGTGCCAGCTCACCACCAGGGTGGGGGCAGGGAGAGCAGTTCTTC
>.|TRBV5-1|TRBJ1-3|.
CASSLDRVTGNTIYF
TGCGCCAGCAGCTTGGACAGGGTTACTGGAAACACCATATATTTT
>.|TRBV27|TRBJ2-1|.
CASSLGYPIGINEQFF
TGTGCCAGCAGTTTAGGGTACCCCATCGGGATCAATGAGCAGTTCTTC
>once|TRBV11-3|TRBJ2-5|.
CASSLGGRAQETQYF
TGTGCCAGCAGCTTAGGCGGGCGGGCTCAAGAGACCCAGTACTTC
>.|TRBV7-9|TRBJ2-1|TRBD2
CASSLELGLAGWNEQFF
TGTGCCAGCAGCTTAGAGCTCGGGCTAGCGGGGTGGAATGAGCAGTTCTTC
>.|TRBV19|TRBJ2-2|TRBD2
CASSTTSGSPGELFF
TGTGCCAGTAGTACCACTAGCGGGAGCCCCGGGGAGCTGTTTTTT
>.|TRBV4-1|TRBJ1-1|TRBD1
CASSTQGFTEAFF
TGCGCCAGCAGCACACAGGGGTTCACTGAAGCTTTCTTT
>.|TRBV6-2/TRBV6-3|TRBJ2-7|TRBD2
CASSRKTSGTSEQYF
TGTGCCAGCAGTCGAAAGACTAGCGGGACGTCCGAGCAGTACTTC
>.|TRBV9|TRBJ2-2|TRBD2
CASTNRGERTGELFF
TGTGCCAGCACGAACCGGGGGGAAAGGACCGGGGAGCTGTTTTTT
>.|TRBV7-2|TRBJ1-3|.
CASNPSGRNTIYF
TGTGCCAGCAACCCGTCGGGAAGAAACACCATATATTTT
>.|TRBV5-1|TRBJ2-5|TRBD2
CASRKIAGGVQETQYF
TGCGCCAGCAGGAAGATAGCGGGAGGGGTCCAAGAGACCCAGTACTTC
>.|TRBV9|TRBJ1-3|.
CASSVGTTSGNTIYF
TGTGCCAGCAGCGTTGGGACAACCTCTGGAAACACCATATATTTT
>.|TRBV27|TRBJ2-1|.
CASSYSVVAEYNEQFF
TGTGCCAGCAGCTACAGCGTGGTAGCGGAATACAATGAGCAGTTCTTC
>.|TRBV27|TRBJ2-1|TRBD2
CASRPSGANEQFF
TGTGCCAGCAGACCTAGCGGGGCTAATGAGCAGTTCTTC
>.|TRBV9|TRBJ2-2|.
CASSVSVRSGELFF
TGTGCCAGCAGCGTTAGCGTTAGGAGCGGGGAGCTGTTTTTT
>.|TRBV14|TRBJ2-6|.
CASSLGAGANVLTF
TGTGCCAGCAGCCTGGGAGCCGGGGCCAACGTCCTGACTTTC
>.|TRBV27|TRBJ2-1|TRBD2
CASGWGGNEQFF
TGTGCCAGCGGTTGGGGGGGCAATGAGCAGTTCTTC
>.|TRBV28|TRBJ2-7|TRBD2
CASTPWGGLISYEQYF
TGTGCCAGCACCCCATGGGGGGGACTAATATCCTACGAGCAGTACTTC
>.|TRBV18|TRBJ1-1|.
CASSPQGLKAEAFF
TGTGCCAGCTCACCCCAGGGATTGAAGGCTGAAGCTTTCTTT
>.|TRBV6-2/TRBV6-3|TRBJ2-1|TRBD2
CASSLSGIHEQFF
TGTGCCAGCAGCCTTAGCGGGATCCATGAGCAGTTCTTC
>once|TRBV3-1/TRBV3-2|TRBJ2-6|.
CASSQDEFSGANVLTF
TGTGCCAGCAGCCAAGATGAGTTTTCGGGGGCCAACGTCCTGACTTTC
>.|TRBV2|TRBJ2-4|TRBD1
CASRDRGNIQYF
TGTGCCAGCAGGGACAGGGGAAACATTCAGTACTTC
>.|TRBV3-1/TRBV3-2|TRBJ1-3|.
CASSHTGAVNTIYF
TGTGCCAGCAGCCACACGGGAGCCGTAAACACCATATATTTT
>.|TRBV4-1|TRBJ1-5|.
CASSQGPAGNQPQHF
TGCGCCAGCAGCCAGGGCCCAGCGGGCAATCAGCCCCAGCATTTT
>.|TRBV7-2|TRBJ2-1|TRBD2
CASSLALFSGLDVEQFF
TGTGCCAGCAGCTTAGCGCTCTTTTCGGGACTAGACGTTGAGCAGTTCTTC
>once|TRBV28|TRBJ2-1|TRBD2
CASYSGTSGRGEQFF
TGTGCCAGCTATTCGGGGACTAGCGGGAGGGGGGAGCAGTTCTTC
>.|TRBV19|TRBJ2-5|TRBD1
CASSMRGGTETQYF
TGTGCCAGTAGTATGAGAGGGGGCACAGAGACCCAGTACTTC
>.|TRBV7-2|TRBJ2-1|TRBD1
CASSPHWDRGQFF
TGTGCCAGCAGCCCTCATTGGGACAGGGGACAGTTCTTC
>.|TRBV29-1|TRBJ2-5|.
CSVDPPGGLGETQYF
TGCAGCGTTGATCCCCCTGGAGGGCTGGGGGAGACCCAGTACTTC
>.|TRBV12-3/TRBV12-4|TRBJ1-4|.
CASSGQYNEKLFF
TGTGCCAGCAGCGGACAGTATAATGAAAAACTGTTTTTT
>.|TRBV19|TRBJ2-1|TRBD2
CASSIGASGEQFF
TGTGCCAGTAGTATTGGGGCTAGCGGTGAGCAGTTCTTC
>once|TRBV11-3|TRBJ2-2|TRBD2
CASSLTSGRGNTGELFF
TGTGCCAGCAGCTTGACTAGCGGGAGGGGGAACACCGGGGAGCTGTTTTTT
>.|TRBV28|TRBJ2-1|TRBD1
CASSTDGTGEDNEQFF
TGTGCCAGCAGTACGGACGGGACAGGGGAAGACAATGAGCAGTTCTTC